This is a list of T cell receptor beta chains from one sample in a study of T cell responses to AZD1222 COVID-19 vaccine. Only in-frame clones appear in the TCRdb table, and some are missing; sequencing was by immunoSEQ multiplex PCR. Among some 110,000 clones listed, approximately 90% were seen once. Material: peripheral blood, obtained 28 days after the second AZD1222 dose. The receptors stem from an adult who received the AZD1222 COVID-19 vaccine. Both conserved end residues are part of each CDR3. The D gene is left open where the match is weak. A clone size is listed for some rows: how often the clone was seen (once, few, many), or a class if it is expanded.

V	D	J	size	DNA	CDR3
TRBV7-3	NA	TRBJ2-2	once	TGTGCCAGCAGTGCCACGGTTGCAAGGAACACCGGGGAGCTGTTTTTT	CASSATVARNTGELFF
TRBV6-5	NA	TRBJ2-2	few	TGTGCCAGCAGAGACGGCGGGACAGTCCCCGGGGAGCTGTTTTTT	CASRDGGTVPGELFF
TRBV7-3	TRBD2	TRBJ2-1	NA	TGTGCCAGCAGCTCCCCAGGGGCTAGCGGGTACAATGAGCAGTTCTTC	CASSSPGASGYNEQFF
TRBV5-1	TRBD1	TRBJ2-5	NA	TGCGCCAGCAGCTGGACAGGGACGGAGGAGACCCAGTACTTC	CASSWTGTEETQYF
TRBV7-2	NA	TRBJ2-1	NA	TGTGCCAGCAGCAAAGGGGCGGGGAATGAGCAGTTCTTC	CASSKGAGNEQFF
TRBV6-5	TRBD1	TRBJ1-2	NA	TGTGCCAGCAGTTACGAAGGGGGCGAGGTCTATGGCTACACCTTC	CASSYEGGEVYGYTF
TRBV7-9	TRBD1	TRBJ1-5	NA	TGTGCCAGCAGCTCGACAGGGAGTCAGCCCCAGCATTTT	CASSSTGSQPQHF
TRBV5-1	TRBD1	TRBJ2-7	once	TGCGCCAGCAGCTTGGTCCGGACAGGGGGTTTAGGCTACGAGCAGTACTTC	CASSLVRTGGLGYEQYF
TRBV5-1	NA	TRBJ1-5	NA	TGCGCCAGCAGGATCGGGGAGGGACAGCCCCAGCATTTT	CASRIGEGQPQHF
TRBV28	NA	TRBJ2-3	NA	TGTGCCAGCAGTTTCCTTACTGCTAGCACAGATACGCAGTATTTT	CASSFLTASTDTQYF
TRBV19	NA	TRBJ1-2	NA	TGTGCCAGTAGTATCGTCAGGGGAGGAGATGGCTACACCTTC	CASSIVRGGDGYTF
TRBV6-5	NA	TRBJ1-3	NA	TGTGCCAGCAAAACAGGGATCGCTGGAAACACCATATATTTT	CASKTGIAGNTIYF
TRBV21-1	NA	TRBJ2-1	once	TGTGCCAGCAGCAAAGCCCCGAGACTAGCGGGAGGCTCCTACAATGAGCAGTTCTTC	CASSKAPRLAGGSYNEQFF
TRBV7-3	NA	TRBJ1-4	NA	TGTGCCAGCAGCTTAATGGTCCCAACTAATGAAAAACTGTTTTTT	CASSLMVPTNEKLFF
TRBV3-1/TRBV3-2	NA	TRBJ2-3	NA	TGTGCCAGCAGCCAAGATAGGGGATCGAGCACAGATACGCAGTATTTT	CASSQDRGSSTDTQYF
TRBV7-9	NA	TRBJ2-7	NA	TGTGCCAGCAGCTCCAGGGTTACCTACGAGCAGTACTTC	CASSSRVTYEQYF
TRBV9	NA	TRBJ2-3	few	TGTGCCAGCAGCGTAGAGTCGACCGACACAGATACGCAGTATTTT	CASSVESTDTDTQYF
TRBV9	NA	TRBJ1-4	NA	TGTGCCAGCAGCCCGAGGGGTGACGGAGTGAATGAAAAACTGTTTTTT	CASSPRGDGVNEKLFF
TRBV28	TRBD2	TRBJ2-4	NA	TGTGCCAGGACTAAAACTAGCGGAGGGTGGGTTTTTCTAGCCAAAAACATTCAGTACTTC	CARTKTSGGWVFLAKNIQYF
TRBV10-3	NA	TRBJ2-3	NA	TGTGCCATCAGTGAAATTGGACATCTCACAGATACGCAGTATTTT	CAISEIGHLTDTQYF
TRBV12-2	NA	TRBJ1-5	NA	TGTGCAAGTCGCTTTCTGGAGGGGACGGGCCGTGCGAGCAATCAGCCCCAGCATTTT	CASRFLEGTGRASNQPQHF
TRBV2	TRBD2	TRBJ2-2	NA	TGTGCCAGCAGTGAGGAGCGGGAGACCGGGGAGCTGTTTTTT	CASSEERETGELFF
TRBV18	NA	TRBJ1-3	NA	TGTGCCAGCTCCACGGCGGTTGGCTCTAGAAACACCATATATTTT	CASSTAVGSRNTIYF
TRBV7-8	NA	TRBJ2-7	once	TGTGCCAGCAGCTCCTTCTACGAGCAGTACTTC	CASSSFYEQYF
TRBV2	NA	TRBJ1-5	NA	TGTGCCAGCAGTGACCGGCCGAGCAATCAGCCCCAGCATTTT	CASSDRPSNQPQHF
TRBV7-2	TRBD2	TRBJ2-2	NA	TGTGCCAGCAGCTTATCAGGCGGGAGGGCCGCGAACACCGGGGAGCTGTTTTTT	CASSLSGGRAANTGELFF
TRBV18	TRBD1	TRBJ1-2	NA	TGTGCCAGCTCACCACGACAGGGGAACTATGGCTACACCTTC	CASSPRQGNYGYTF
TRBV7-9	NA	TRBJ2-5	NA	TGTGCCAGCAGCTTGTCAGGAAACCAAGAGACCCAGTACTTC	CASSLSGNQETQYF
TRBV5-1	NA	TRBJ1-1	NA	TGCGCCAGCAGCTCACCGACAGCGATGAACACTGAAGCTTTCTTT	CASSSPTAMNTEAFF
TRBV5-1	NA	TRBJ2-5	NA	TGCGCCAGCAGCTTGGCGGCAGGTGGCGGCCAAGAGACCCAGTACTTC	CASSLAAGGGQETQYF
TRBV9	NA	TRBJ1-5	NA	TGTGCCAGCAGCCCACCTAGGTGTCAGCCCCAGCATTTT	CASSPPRCQPQHF
TRBV6-1	NA	TRBJ2-7	NA	TGTGCCAGCAGTGAATGGGGGGGGCAGGGCACCTACGAGCAGTACTTC	CASSEWGGQGTYEQYF
TRBV2	TRBD1	TRBJ2-4	NA	TGTGCCAGCAGTCTCTTTCGGATCCGGGACAGAGTAGCCAAAAACATTCAGTACTTC	CASSLFRIRDRVAKNIQYF
TRBV5-4	NA	TRBJ2-5	NA	TGTGCCAGCAGCTTGCTGTGGGACGGCAAGACCCAAGAGACCCAGTACTTC	CASSLLWDGKTQETQYF
TRBV11-3	TRBD1	TRBJ2-3	few	TGTGCCAGCAGCCCGGGACAGTTCACAGATACGCAGTATTTT	CASSPGQFTDTQYF
TRBV3-1/TRBV3-2	NA	TRBJ1-6	few	TGTGCCAGCAGCCCCGTGGGAGCACCCCTCCACTTT	CASSPVGAPLHF
TRBV15	NA	TRBJ1-1	NA	TGTGCCACCAGCAGAGGAGGGAGCACTGAAGCTTTCTTT	CATSRGGSTEAFF
TRBV28	NA	TRBJ2-3	NA	TGTGCCAGCAGCCCTCGGCAGTCTTCCAGCACAGATACGCAGTATTTT	CASSPRQSSSTDTQYF
TRBV5-6	NA	TRBJ2-7	NA	TGTGCCAGCAGCTTTTTCGGTGACTACGAGCAGTACTTC	CASSFFGDYEQYF
TRBV4-2	NA	TRBJ1-5	once	TGTGCCAGCAGCTACCGGGAAACCAATCAGCCCCAGCATTTT	CASSYRETNQPQHF
TRBV27	TRBD2	TRBJ2-2	NA	TGTGCCAGCAGTTGGGCTAGCGGAACCGGGGAGCTGTTTTTT	CASSWASGTGELFF
TRBV6-5	TRBD2	TRBJ2-3	NA	TGTGCCAGCAGTCGACTAGCGGGAGCGGGTACGCAGTATTTT	CASSRLAGAGTQYF
TRBV5-1	NA	TRBJ1-2	NA	TGCGCCAGCAGCCCAGACGGACGGGGCGGTATCTGGGGCTACACCTTC	CASSPDGRGGIWGYTF
TRBV19	NA	TRBJ2-1	NA	TGTGCCAGTAGTATAGCGGAATTCTACAATGAGCAGTTCTTC	CASSIAEFYNEQFF
TRBV30	NA	TRBJ1-5	NA	TGTGCCTGGGACCCCGGGGGCAATCAGCCCCAGCATTTT	CAWDPGGNQPQHF
TRBV7-9	TRBD1	TRBJ2-1	NA	TGTGCCAGCAGCTCGGGACAGGGGGACAATGAGCAGTTCTTC	CASSSGQGDNEQFF